These 11 T cell receptor beta chains were sequenced from one sample in a study of TIL therapy for anti-PD-1-resistant metastatic lung cancer. Time point reported: pre-treatment sample, taken before nivolumab and TIL therapy. Sequencing used immunoSEQ v3. Some clones are missing from TCRdb's copy, which holds only in-frame ones; the method was immunoSEQ multiplex PCR. The table includes tens of thousands of clones, 70% to 90% detected once. The sequencing used blood, collected at baseline. These TCRs come from a person between 30 and 79 years old with non-small cell lung cancer.

The chain links TRBV7-6 to TRBJ2-7; possibly TRBD1 for D (6 bases). The V end lost 5 bases, the J end lost 2 bases, and 25 bases lay between the germline ends. This CDR3 comprises 18 residues. Germline lookup yields CDR1 SGHVS and CDR2 FNYEAQ. CDR3 bases: TGTGCCAGCAGCCTGGAGGCCAGGGACATCACATCGGCCTACGAGCAGTACTTC. Translation: CASSLEARDITSAYEQYF. The full variable domain, with the rest looked up from reference TRBV7-6 and TRBJ2-7, is GAGVSQSPRYKVTKRGQDVALRCDPISGHVSLYWYRQALGQGPEFLTYFNYEAQQDKSGLPNDRFSAERPEGSISTLTIQRTEQRDSAMYRCASSLEARDITSAYEQYFGPGTRLTVT.

This clone was found a few times. This rearrangement joins TRBV27 to TRBJ2-1, with TRBD2 matching 15 bases. After removal of 5 bases from V and 7 bases from J, the junction contained 6 bases not matched to a gene. The CDR3 extends over 16 amino acids. Germline CDR1 and CDR2: MNHEY and SMNVEV (reference sequence). CDR3 residues: CASSRTSGRAGNEQFF. Written as DNA, the CDR3 is TGTGCCAGCAGTAGGACTAGCGGGAGGGCTGGAAATGAGCAGTTCTTC.

The J gene is TRBJ2-3, the V gene TRBV6-5; 7 bases line up with TRBD2. The CDR3 runs to 16 residues. Germline V gives CDR1 MNHEY, CDR2 SVGAGI. V shed 2 bases and J 0 bases; nucleotides not matched to a gene: 5. The CDR3 spells CASSYPGGRSTDTQYF. Written as DNA, the CDR3 is TGTGCCAGCAGTTACCCCGGCGGGAGAAGCACAGATACGCAGTATTTT.

This rearrangement joins TRBV9 to TRBJ2-7, with 7 nucleotides matching TRBD1. Germline lookup yields CDR1 SGDLS and CDR2 YYNGEE. The CDR3 has 14 amino acids. Trimming cost V 4 bases and J 2 bases; bases outside gene matches: 6. The CDR3 DNA reads as TGTGCCAGCAGCCCCCGGGACAGACCCTACGAGCAGTACTTC. Translation: CASSPRDRPYEQYF.

V gene TRBV25-1 combines with J gene TRBJ1-4; TRBD1 matches 8 bases. The V segment lost 4 bases and the J segment 11 bases; nucleotides outside the gene matches: 9. The CDR3 contains 14 residues. Germline V gene lookup returns CDR1 MGHDK and CDR2 SYGVNS. The CDR3 DNA sequence: TGTGCCAGCAGTGGGACAGGGCGGGGGCTGAAACTGTTTTTT. It is translated as CASSGTGRGLKLFF.

V and J are TRBV28 and TRBJ2-7, with D unclear. V was pared by 1 base and J by 13 bases, with 17 bases between. CDR3 length: 13 residues. CDR1 and CDR2 (germline): MDHEN, SYDVKM. In DNA form, the CDR3 reads TGTGCCAGCAGTTTATACAAGCTACATAACGGATACTTC. Amino acids: CASSLYKLHNGYF.

This chain links TRBV5-6 with TRBJ1-2; no reliable D call. The CDR3 is 16 amino acids. Trimming took 2 bases from V and 1 from J, leaving 15 bases between them. The V gene's germline CDR1 is SGHDT and CDR2 YYEEEE. CDR3 bases: TGTGCCAGCAGCTTCCAGATGGGTGAGGATAACTATGGCTACACCTTC. It translates to CASSFQMGEDNYGYTF. The full variable domain, its missing parts supplied by reference TRBV5-6 and TRBJ1-2, is DAGVTQSPTHLIKTRGQQVTLRCSPKSGHDTVSWYQQALGQGPQFIFQYYEEEERQRGNFPDRFSGHQFPNYSSELNVNALLLGDSALYLCASSFQMGEDNYGYTFGSGTRLTVV.

The J gene is TRBJ2-6, the V gene TRBV9; 9 positions agree with TRBD1. The CDR3 covers 18 residues. J lost 2 bases, V lost 0 bases, and 6 bases had no gene match. In germline, CDR1 is SGDLS, CDR2 YYNGEE. The CDR3 DNA reads as TGTGCCAGCAGCGTAGGGACAGGGGACAATGCTGGGGCCAACGTCCTGACTTTC. The encoded protein is CASSVGTGDNAGANVLTF.

This chain links TRBV29-1 with TRBJ2-5; 8 bases match TRBD1. This CDR3 region has 14 residues. Trimming at V came to 3 bases and at J to 5 bases, leaving 8 bases not matched to a gene. Germline assignment: CDR1 SQVTM and CDR2 ANQGSEA. CDR3 sequence: CSVDRGRDYETQYF. CDR3 sequence (DNA): TGCAGCGTTGACAGGGGGCGGGATTACGAGACCCAGTACTTC.

As concerns this clone: The junction departs from germline at one end; a sequencing error may be responsible. This chain connects TRBV4-3 to TRBJ2-3; D possibly corresponds to TRBD1 (6 bases). The germline V gene encodes CDR1 LGHNA and CDR2 YSLEER. The CDR3 has 17 amino acids. CDR3 nucleotides: TGCGCCAGCAGTCAAGGAGTCACAGGGCCTAGCACAGATACGCAGTATTTT. Its translation: CASSQGVTGPSTDTQYF.

The CDR3: CASSPAGGGEQFF. The CDR3 DNA sequence: TGTGCCAGCAGCCCAGCGGGGGGTGGTGAGCAGTTCTTC. V and J are TRBV7-8 and TRBJ2-1, with 9 bases fitting TRBD2. J was trimmed by 9 bases and V by 5 bases; bases with no gene match: 5. Germline-derived CDR1 and CDR2 are SGHVS and FQNEAQ. CDR3 size: 13 residues.